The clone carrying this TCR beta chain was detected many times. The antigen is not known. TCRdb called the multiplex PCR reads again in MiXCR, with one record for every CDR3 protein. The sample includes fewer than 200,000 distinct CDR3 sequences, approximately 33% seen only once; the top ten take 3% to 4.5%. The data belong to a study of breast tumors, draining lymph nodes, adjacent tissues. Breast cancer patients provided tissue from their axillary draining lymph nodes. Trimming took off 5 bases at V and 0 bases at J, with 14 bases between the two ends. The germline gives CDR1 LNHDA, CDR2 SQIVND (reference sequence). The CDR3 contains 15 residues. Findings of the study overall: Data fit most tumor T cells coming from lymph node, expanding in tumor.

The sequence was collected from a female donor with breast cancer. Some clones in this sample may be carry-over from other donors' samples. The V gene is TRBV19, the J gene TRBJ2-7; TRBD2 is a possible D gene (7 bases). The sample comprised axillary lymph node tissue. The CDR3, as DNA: TGTGCCAGTAGTGGGGGGGCAGGGGTCTCCTACGAGCAGTACTTC. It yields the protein CASSGGAGVSYEQYF.